This T cell receptor beta chain is from a study of shared clonotypes between healthy human individuals. This clone was counted only a few times. Sequencing was performed with immunoSEQ multiplex PCR; in TCRdb, only in-frame clones are kept and a portion is missing. The table has approximately 2.5 million clones, over 85% seen once. The germline V gene encodes CDR1 SEHNR and CDR2 FQNEAQ (reference sequence). The germline V and J ends were trimmed by 5 bases and 4 bases, with 14 bases remaining between them. There are 14 residues in the CDR3. The chain couples TRBV7-9 to TRBJ1-2; no firm D call. Input material: naive CD4+ T cells sorted from blood. Subset described: CD45RA+ positively selected. The source of this sequence is a man between 18 and 29 years old in good health. CDR3 coding DNA: TGTGCCAGCAGCCCCCCGGCGGGGAGCTATGGCTACACCTTC. This translates into CASSPPAGSYGYTF.